These 5 T cell receptor beta chains share one sample of origin, sequenced in a study of shared clonotypes between healthy human individuals. Assay: immunoSEQ multiplex PCR; the TCRdb copy retains only in-frame clones and omits some. The sample holds millions of clones, approximately 94% seen once. The specimen was naive CD4+ T cells sorted from blood. This sample's subset: CD45RA+ positively selected. The origin of the receptors is a man in his late teens or twenties in good health.

The chain is built from TRBV11-2 and TRBJ2-7, with 9 bases matching TRBD1. This CDR3 contains 15 residues. Germline V gene lookup returns CDR1 SGHAT and CDR2 FQNNGV. With 3 bases clipped from V and 3 bases from J, the junction kept 6 bases outside the gene matches. In nucleotides, the CDR3 is TGTGCCAGCAGCTTGACTCCGGGACAGGGCTACGAGCAGTACTTC. It is translated as CASSLTPGQGYEQYF. Full variable domain (outside the CDR3, taken from reference TRBV11-2 and TRBJ2-7): EAGVAQSPRYKIIEKRQSVAFWCNPISGHATLYWYQQILGQGPKLLIQFQNNGVVDDSQLPKDRFSAERLKGVDSTLKIQPAKLEDSAVYLCASSLTPGQGYEQYFGPGTRLTVT.

The chain links TRBV5-4 to TRBJ1-2, with a tentative D call TRBD1 (5 bases). In germline, CDR1 is SGHNT, CDR2 YYREEE (reference sequence). The CDR3 sequence is 13 residues long. Trimming cost V 4 bases and J 4 bases, with 11 bases left between them. CDR3 sequence (DNA): TGTGCCAGCAGCGGGGGGACCTCCTATGGCTACACCTTC. It yields the protein CASSGGTSYGYTF. Filled out from reference TRBV5-4 and TRBJ1-2, the complete variable domain reads ETGVTQSPTHLIKTRGQQVTLRCSSQSGHNTVSWYQQALGQGPQFIFQYYREEENGRGNFPPRFSGLQFPNYSSELNVNALELDDSALYLCASSGGTSYGYTFGSGTRLTVV.

The V call is TRBV11-2, the J call TRBJ2-1, with TRBD2 matching over 8 bases. The CDR3 is 17 residues long. Germline trimming cut 3 bases from V and 3 bases from J; bases unmatched to any gene: 10. Germline CDR1 SGHAT, CDR2 FQNNGV. The chain's CDR3 is CASSLAQIAGNYNEQFF. DNA for the CDR3: TGTGCCAGCAGCTTGGCCCAGATAGCGGGGAACTACAATGAGCAGTTCTTC.

This clone has a handful of counts. The identical CDR3 is also encoded by other nucleotide sequences in the sample. V and J are TRBV30 and TRBJ1-1; unclear D gene. The germline V gene has CDR1 GTSNPN and CDR2 SVGIG (reference sequence). The germline V and J ends were trimmed by 0 bases and 1 base, with 9 bases remaining between them. This CDR3 spans 14 amino acids. CDR3 DNA: TGTGCCTGGAGTGTGCGGGCATCGAACACTGAAGCTTTCTTT. Its translation: CAWSVRASNTEAFF.

This clone has just one count. The chain couples TRBV7-8 to TRBJ2-7; 8 positions match TRBD2. Germline CDR1 reads SGHVS; CDR2 reads FQNEAQ. CDR3 length equals 16 residues. Germline trimming cut 1 base from V and 0 bases from J; bases unmatched to any gene: 5. The CDR3 loop reads CASSLDPRGASYEQYF. In nucleotides, the CDR3 is TGTGCCAGCAGCTTAGACCCGCGGGGGGCCTCCTACGAGCAGTACTTC. The full variable domain, its missing parts supplied by reference TRBV7-8 and TRBJ2-7, is GAGVSQSPRYKVAKRGQDVALRCDPISGHVSLFWYQQALGQGPEFLTYFQNEAQLDKSGLPSDRFFAERPEGSVSTLKIQRTQQEDSAVYLCASSLDPRGASYEQYFGPGTRLTVT.